The T cell receptor (beta chain) under discussion was sequenced for a study of regulatory T cells in long-lasting Graves disease. The sample's time point: newly diagnosed GD, antithyroid drugs for less than 3 months. The TCR library was made from RNA that had been extracted from PBMCs in TRIzol. Germline V gene sequence: CDR1 MNHNS, CDR2 SASEGT. V shed 8 bases and J 0 bases; nucleotides not matched to a gene: 6. The CDR3 runs to 14 residues. This clonotype was seen more than once but under ten times. Its specificity is not known. Construction of the TCR beta libraries employed iRepertoire HTBI primers in conjunction with Arm-PCR of CDR3 regions. TCRdb re-called the multiplex PCR reads through MiXCR, storing one row per CDR3 protein. The profile shows 400,000 to 500,000 distinct CDR3 sequences, about 17% of them singletons. Notes on the study in general: Among samples with persistent disease, TRBV28, TRBJ1-2 and TRBJ2-5 were favored.

This sample was shared with a second study, whose subject was T cells in Graves' hyperthyroidism and ophthalmopathy. This second study says: Uncontrolled infection, other autoimmune disease, pregnancy or lactation excluded patients. RT-PCR in the first round (using the HTBI primer set) targeted the TCR CDR3.

The TCR originated in a woman younger than 35 with Graves disease. The input for sequencing was peripheral blood mononuclear cells (PBMCs), taken at new diagnosis, from a patient treated with antithyroid drugs. The rearrangement links TRBV6-1 to TRBJ1-1; 7 nucleotides agree with TRBD1. The CDR3 nucleotides are TGTGCCAGCGGTCGACAGGGCCTGAACACTGAAGCTTTCTTT. As protein: CASGRQGLNTEAFF.